This T cell receptor (beta chain) was profiled in a study of T-cell memory formation after mild COVID-19. Across the whole study: Clusters of TCRs were largely donor specific.

MiXCR, applied by TCRdb to the 5' RACE reads, yields one record per CDR3 protein. Among hundreds of thousands of distinct CDR3 sequences listed, around 17% were seen once. Germline trimming cut 5 bases from V and 6 bases from J; bases unmatched to any gene: 7. Germline V lookup: CDR1 MNHEY, CDR2 SVGAGI. The CDR3 is 15 residues long. A remark on this clonotype: What it binds is not known.

Study outcomes and limitations: Mainly CM and EM harbored the contracting CD4+ clones; mainly EMRA harbored the CD8+ ones. Some responding clones appeared in pre-infection memory, suggesting cross-reactive memory joined.

The chain combines TRBV6-5 with TRBJ2-1; 10 bases align to TRBD2. The sequencing input was PBMCs or a T cell subset sorted from them (not recorded which). The TCR originated in an adult woman who had mild COVID-19 (a few samples of this study predate the infection). Cell type and time point are not known. The chain's CDR3 is CASSPPLAGFNEQFF. The CDR3 DNA reads TGTGCCAGCAGTCCGCCACTAGCGGGATTCAATGAGCAGTTCTTC.